This T cell receptor (beta chain) emerged from a study of T-cell reconstitution after alpha-beta-depleted transplantation in children. General study points: There were reportedly several hundred expanded graft clones from which alpha-beta T cells came about two months after transplant.

A TCRbeta library incorporating unique molecular identifiers was prepared. TCRdb itself ran the PCR reads through MiXCR, one entry per CDR3 protein. This sample carries under 75,000 distinct CDR3 sequences, roughly a tenth of them seen once, and the ten largest clones take less than 15%. CDR3 length: 18 amino acids. Trimming took 6 bases from V and 0 from J, leaving 18 bases between them. In regard to this clonotype: Its cognate antigen is unknown.

The TCR originated in a boy younger than 18 with acute myeloid leukemia, due to receive a stem cell transplant. The material sequenced was PBMCs, taken before TCRalphabeta/CD19-depleted stem cell transplant. J is TRBJ2-6 and V is TRBV12-3 or TRBV12-4, with a tentative D call TRBD1 (6 bases). The CDR3 DNA reads as TGTGCCAGCAGACCCACTGGACAGAGAAGCTCTGGGGCCAACGTCCTGACTTTC. Translated, it gives CASRPTGQRSSGANVLTF.